This T cell receptor (beta chain) was sequenced for a study of blood T cell repertoires in COVID-19. Whole-study context: There were acute and convalescent COVID-19 samples, and they came from the United States, Italy and Spain.

Trimming left V 7 bases short and J 7 bases short, with 10 bases between. The CDR3 runs 11 residues. Germline CDR1 is LGHNT and CDR2 is FRNRAP. Per the original data handling: Quantification of nucleated cells was approximated via reference gene primer amplification. The protocol was immunoSEQ multiplex PCR, while the TCRdb copy is restricted to in-frame clones and leaves out a portion. That table is the source of V, J and clone size, and D and trimming were worked out from the DNA. Of 210,000 or so clones in the sample, more than 70% were seen once. Participants came from around 25 US areas, aged roughly 18 to 90 years. Assignment of participants to cohorts was predicated upon participant-reported clinical history.

The source is a man aged 25 to 40 with acute COVID-19. This rearrangement joins TRBV12-5 to TRBJ1-2; D is unclear. Sequenced sample: PBMCs or T cells enriched from blood (not recorded which). CDR3 loop: CASERAGGYTF. The DNA of the CDR3 is TGTGCTAGTGAAAGGGCGGGTGGCTACACCTTC.